The following is a T cell receptor (beta chain) sequence with its context. Its antigen is currently unknown. At one of its ends the junction is not consistent with the germline gene, which may arise from a read error. This CDR3 has 10 residues. Per the germline V gene, CDR1 is MNHEY and CDR2 is SVGAGI. The data belong to a study of T cell responses to AZD1222 COVID-19 vaccine. Study context: Pooling of second doses given at about 4 or about 12 weeks was done.

Overall study findings and caveats: Clonal diversity was possibly underestimated, and the donors were mostly white British, with more females. Among AZD1222 vaccinees, only 5 to 7 were seropositive at baseline. No repertoire was sampled before or during the peak T cell response, only after it.

TCRdb's copy holds only in-frame clones and misses some; the assay was immunoSEQ multiplex PCR. The sample records 150,000 to 200,000 clones, around 94% being singletons. The origin of this receptor is an adult in good health. The chain joins TRBV6-5 to TRBJ1-1; D may be TRBD1 (6 bases). The specimen comprised peripheral blood, sampled on day 0 of AZD1222 vaccination. The CDR3: CASSIDRRVF. DNA for the CDR3: TGTGCCAGCAGTATTGACAGGCGAGTCTTT.